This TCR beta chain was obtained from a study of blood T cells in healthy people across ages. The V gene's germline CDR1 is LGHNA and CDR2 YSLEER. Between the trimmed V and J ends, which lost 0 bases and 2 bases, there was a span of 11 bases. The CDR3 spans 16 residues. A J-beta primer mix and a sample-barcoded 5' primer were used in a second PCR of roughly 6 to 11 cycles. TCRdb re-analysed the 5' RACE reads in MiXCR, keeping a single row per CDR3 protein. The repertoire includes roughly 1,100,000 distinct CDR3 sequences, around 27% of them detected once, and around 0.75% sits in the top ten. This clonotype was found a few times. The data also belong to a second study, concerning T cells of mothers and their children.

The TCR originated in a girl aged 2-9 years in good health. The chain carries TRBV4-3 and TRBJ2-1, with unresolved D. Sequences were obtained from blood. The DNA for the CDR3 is TGCGCCAGCAGCCAAGAAAGTGGAAACCCCTACAATGAGCAGTTCTTC. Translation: CASSQESGNPYNEQFF.